A single sample gave rise to the 4 T cell receptor beta chains below, sequenced in a study of shared clonotypes between healthy human individuals. Produced via immunoSEQ multiplex PCR; TCRdb's table is partial and in-frame only. The data show about 2 million clones, 85% to 95% seen once. The sample consisted of naive CD4+ T cells sorted from blood. The subset: CD45RA+ positively selected. All receptors derive from a man younger than 35 in good health.

This clone appeared a few times. The rearrangement links TRBV18 to TRBJ1-5, with a weak D call TRBD1 (6 bases). Trimming cost V 5 bases and J 7 bases, with 12 bases left between them. The CDR3 has 13 residues. Per germline, CDR1 KGHSH and CDR2 LQKENI. The CDR3 here is CASSSEQGQPQHF. The CDR3 DNA reads TGTGCCAGCTCAAGCGAACAGGGCCAGCCCCAGCATTTT.

Worth noting for this clone: In the same sample, other DNA sequences code for this CDR3. The V gene is TRBV30, the J gene TRBJ1-6; D ambiguous. Trimming took 5 bases from V and 8 from J, leaving 7 bases between them. This CDR3 is built from 11 residues. Germline CDR1 is GTSNPN and CDR2 is SVGIG (reference sequence). The CDR3: CAWSVDSPLHF. Here the CDR3 DNA reads TGTGCCTGGTCGGTGGATTCACCCCTCCACTTT.

This chain joins TRBV30 and TRBJ2-7; 8 nucleotides agree with TRBD1. Germline CDR1 and CDR2: GTSNPN and SVGIG (reference sequence). CDR3 size: 12 residues. V lost 1 base to trimming and J lost 4 bases; unmatched junction nucleotides: 0. The CDR3 sequence is CAWSGTGYEQYF. The CDR3 coding sequence is TGTGCCTGGAGTGGGACAGGGTACGAGCAGTACTTC. The full variable domain, completed using reference TRBV30 and TRBJ2-7, is SQTIHQWPATLVQPVGSPLSLECTVEGTSNPNLYWYRQAAGRGLQLLFYSVGIGQISSEVPQNLSASRPQDRQFILSSKKLLLSDSGFYLCAWSGTGYEQYFGPGTRLTVT.

The chain links TRBV19 to TRBJ2-1, with 7 bases aligning to TRBD1. The germline V gene encodes CDR1 LNHDA and CDR2 SQIVND (reference sequence). Trimming removed 8 bases from V and 7 bases from J; junction bases left unmatched: 8. The CDR3 runs to 13 residues. The DNA of the CDR3 is TGTGCCAGTCTCCCGACAGGGAGAAATGAGCAGTTCTTC. It codes for CASLPTGRNEQFF.